Listed below are T cell receptor beta chains from one sample, sequenced in a study of CD8 T cells in ankylosing spondylitis. Each CDR3 protein is one row after TCRdb ran MiXCR on the 5' RACE reads. The sample consists of about 440,000 distinct CDR3 sequences, about 15% of them appearing once. Specimen: blood, either unsorted or a sorted T cell fraction (not recorded which). All receptors derive from a male donor with ankylosing spondylitis. Both conserved end residues are part of each CDR3. The D gene is left open where the match is weak. Where a row states a size, it is once, few, many or the class of an expanded clone; other rows omit it.

V gene	clone size	J gene	D gene	CDR3 protein	CDR3 DNA
TRBV5-6	few	TRBJ1-2	TRBD1	CASSLGRGRDGYTF	TGTGCCAGCAGCTTGGGCAGGGGGCGGGATGGCTACACCTTC
TRBV6-1	NA	TRBJ1-1	TRBD1	CASRLGLHRGLVTEAFF	TGTGCCAGCAGGCTAGGCCTTCACAGGGGGTTGGTCACTGAAGCTTTCTTT
TRBV11-2	few	TRBJ1-4	TRBD1	CASSKSGTATNEKLFF	TGTGCCAGCAGCAAATCCGGGACAGCAACTAATGAAAAACTGTTTTTT
TRBV30	NA	TRBJ1-5	NA	CAWSVRVHQPQHF	TGTGCCTGGAGTGTGCGGGTTCATCAGCCCCAGCATTTT
TRBV15	few	TRBJ2-7	TRBD1	CATSRDLFGQGREQYF	TGTGCCACCAGCAGAGATCTTTTTGGACAGGGGCGCGAGCAGTACTTC
TRBV7-2	few	TRBJ2-7	TRBD2	CASSSRTSGQSEEYF	TGTGCCAGCAGCTCAAGAACTAGCGGACAGTCCGAGGAGTACTTC
TRBV20-1	few	TRBJ2-2	NA	CSAPDRGNTGELFF	TGCAGTGCACCTGACCGAGGGAACACCGGGGAGCTGTTTTTT
TRBV27	few	TRBJ1-1	NA	CASTDLGQMNTEAFF	TGTGCCAGCACCGACCTGGGGCAGATGAACACTGAAGCTTTCTTT
TRBV29-1	NA	TRBJ2-1	TRBD2	CSLRTSGRAGEQFF	TGCAGCTTGAGGACTAGCGGGAGGGCGGGGGAGCAGTTCTTC
TRBV29-1	NA	TRBJ2-3	NA	CSATPGTRAQYF	TGCAGCGCGACCCCCGGGACCCGTGCGCAGTATTTT
TRBV7-3	many	TRBJ2-1	NA	CASSLTHGDEQFF	TGTGCCAGCAGCTTAACCCACGGGGATGAGCAGTTCTTC
TRBV7-9	NA	TRBJ2-1	NA	CASSLEEYNEQFF	TGTGCCAGCAGCTTAGAAGAGTACAATGAGCAGTTCTTC
TRBV7-8	NA	TRBJ2-3	NA	CASSLGLVATDTQYF	TGTGCCAGCAGCTTAGGACTAGTTGCGACAGATACGCAGTATTTT
TRBV5-1	NA	TRBJ2-3	NA	CASNQGPSSTDTQYF	TGCGCCAGCAACCAGGGGCCATCAAGCACAGATACGCAGTATTTT
TRBV6-5	few	TRBJ1-4	TRBD1	CASSSDRGPGEKLFF	TGTGCCAGCAGTTCCGACAGGGGGCCTGGTGAAAAACTGTTTTTT
TRBV9	few	TRBJ1-2	NA	CASSVAMGDYGYTF	TGTGCCAGCAGCGTAGCTATGGGGGACTATGGCTACACCTTC
TRBV18	few	TRBJ2-7	TRBD1	CASSLTRDSLYEQYF	TGTGCCAGCTCACTTACCCGGGACAGCCTCTACGAGCAGTACTTC
TRBV7-2	few	TRBJ1-4	NA	CASSLGGGGGQEKLFF	TGTGCCAGCAGCTTAGGTGGAGGGGGGGGCCAAGAAAAACTGTTTTTT
TRBV12-3/TRBV12-4	NA	TRBJ1-1	TRBD1	CASSPRRGHTEAFF	TGTGCCAGCAGTCCCCGGAGGGGGCACACTGAAGCTTTCTTT
TRBV19	NA	TRBJ2-1	NA	CASRGNLAYNEQFF	TGTGCCAGCCGTGGGAACCTCGCCTACAATGAGCAGTTCTTC
TRBV27	NA	TRBJ2-7	TRBD1	CASSPGTGGAEQYF	TGTGCCAGCAGTCCCGGGACAGGGGGCGCCGAGCAGTACTTC
TRBV28	few	TRBJ1-1	NA	CASSTRVNTEAFF	TGTGCCAGCAGCACCAGGGTGAACACTGAAGCTTTCTTT
TRBV24-1	many	TRBJ2-3	TRBD2	CATSEVPGLATDTQYF	TGTGCCACCAGTGAGGTACCGGGACTAGCAACGGATACGCAGTATTTT
TRBV7-2	few	TRBJ1-1	NA	CASSLGGVRNTEAFF	TGTGCCAGCAGCTTAGGTGGGGTGCGGAACACTGAAGCTTTCTTT
TRBV6-2/TRBV6-3	few	TRBJ2-1	TRBD1	CASSYSGQYNEQFF	TGTGCCAGCAGTTACTCGGGACAGTACAATGAGCAGTTCTTC
TRBV10-3	NA	TRBJ2-3	TRBD2	CAISGLSGGTDTQYF	TGTGCCATCAGTGGCCTTAGCGGGGGCACAGATACGCAGTATTTT
TRBV20-1	NA	TRBJ2-3	NA	CSAGTVTDTQYF	TGCAGTGCTGGGACCGTCACAGATACGCAGTATTTT
TRBV5-1	NA	TRBJ2-3	TRBD2	CASSLARAGGSTDTQYF	TGCGCCAGCAGCTTGGCCAGAGCGGGAGGGAGCACAGATACGCAGTATTTT
TRBV14	NA	TRBJ2-1	TRBD2	CASSQFGLAGDEQFF	TGTGCCAGCAGCCAGTTTGGACTAGCAGGTGATGAGCAGTTCTTC
TRBV20-1	NA	TRBJ1-4	NA	CSARESTGIGEKLFF	TGCAGTGCTAGAGAGTCGACGGGAATTGGCGAAAAACTGTTTTTT
TRBV11-1	few	TRBJ1-4	NA	CASSPYTTTNEKLFF	TGTGCCAGCAGCCCGTACACAACAACTAATGAAAAACTGTTTTTT
TRBV19	NA	TRBJ2-1	TRBD2	CASSIIAGYSYNEQFF	TGTGCCAGTAGTATAATAGCGGGATACTCCTACAATGAGCAGTTCTTC